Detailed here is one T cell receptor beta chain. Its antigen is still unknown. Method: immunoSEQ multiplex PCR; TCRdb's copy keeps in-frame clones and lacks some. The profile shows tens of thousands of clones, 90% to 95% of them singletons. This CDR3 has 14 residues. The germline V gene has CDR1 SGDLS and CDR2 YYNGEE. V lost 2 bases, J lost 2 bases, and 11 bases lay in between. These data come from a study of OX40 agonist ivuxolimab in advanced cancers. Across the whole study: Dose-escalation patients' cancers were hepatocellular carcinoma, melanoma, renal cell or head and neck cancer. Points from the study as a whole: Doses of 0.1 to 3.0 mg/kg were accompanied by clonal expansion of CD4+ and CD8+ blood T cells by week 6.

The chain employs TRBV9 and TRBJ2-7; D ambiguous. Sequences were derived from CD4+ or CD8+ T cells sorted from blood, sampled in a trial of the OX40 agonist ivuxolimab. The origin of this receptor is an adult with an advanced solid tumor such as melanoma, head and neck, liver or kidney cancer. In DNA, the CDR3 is TGTGCCAGCAGCGTCGGCGCGTCCACCTACGAGCAGTACTTC. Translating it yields CASSVGASTYEQYF.